These T cell receptor beta chains were read from a single sample in a study of T cells after yellow fever vaccination. TCRdb re-derived calls from the 5' RACE reads in MiXCR, one entry per CDR3 protein. The top ten clones hold around 20% of a sample with roughly 310,000 distinct CDR3 sequences, approximately 3.9% of them seen once. Sequencing was performed on PBMCs, taken on the day of the yellow fever booster vaccination. The source is a man aged 18 to 29 who received the YFV17D yellow fever vaccine. Each CDR3 is given with its conserved first and last residue. A D gene is named only where the DNA matches it firmly. Clone size appears in some rows only: once, few, many, or a class for an expanded clone.

j_gene | v_gene | d_gene | abundance | CDR3nt | CDR3aa
TRBJ2-7 | TRBV5-1 | TRBD1 | many | TGCGCCAGCAGCTTGGGGGACAGAGAAGCCTCCTACGAGCAGTACTTC | CASSLGDREASYEQYF
TRBJ1-1 | TRBV7-9 | TRBD1 | many | TGTGCCAGCCGGAGGGGACAGGGCACTGAAGCTTTCTTT | CASRRGQGTEAFF
TRBJ1-1 | TRBV5-1 | . | many | TGCGCCAGCAGCTTGGTCGGGGGCTATCTGGCCGATCAGAACACTGAAGCTTTCTTT | CASSLVGGYLADQNTEAFF
TRBJ2-3 | TRBV18 | TRBD1 | few | TGTGCCAGCTCACCGCCACGTCGGACAGGGTATACAGATACGCAGTATTTT | CASSPPRRTGYTDTQYF
TRBJ1-2 | TRBV4-3 | . | few | TGCGCCAGCAGCCAAGAACCGCCTCAGGGGCCCTACTATGGCTACACCTTC | CASSQEPPQGPYYGYTF
TRBJ1-1 | TRBV4-3 | . | few | TGCGCCAGCAGGGGCACGGGGCGTGAAGCTTTCTTT | CASRGTGREAFF
TRBJ1-5 | TRBV2 | . | . | TGTGCCAGCAGTGAAGGGTCCAGCCTGGAGCCCCAGCATTTT | CASSEGSSLEPQHF
TRBJ1-5 | TRBV30 | . | few | TGTGCCTGGAGTTATCCACCGGTATCTCAGCCCCAGCATTTT | CAWSYPPVSQPQHF
TRBJ2-1 | TRBV20-1 | . | few | TGCAGTGCTAGTTGGAGTCCAGCGTACAATGAGCAGTTCTTC | CSASWSPAYNEQFF
TRBJ2-2 | TRBV5-1 | . | few | TGCGCCAGCAGCTGGAACGGGGGGAACACCGGGGAGCTGTTTTTT | CASSWNGGNTGELFF
TRBJ2-1 | TRBV12-3/TRBV12-4 | . | . | TGTGCCAGCACCCCAACCCAGCAGGCTGAGCAGTTCTTC | CASTPTQQAEQFF
TRBJ1-2 | TRBV20-1 | TRBD1 | few | TGCAGTGCTTCCGGACAGGGCAACTATGGCTACACCTTC | CSASGQGNYGYTF
TRBJ1-2 | TRBV7-2 | . | many | TGTGCCAGCAGCTATGGCCTAGGAGATGGCTACACCTTC | CASSYGLGDGYTF
TRBJ1-6 | TRBV3-1 | TRBD1 | . | TGTGCCGTATCGGACAGGGGATATAATTCACCCCTCCACTTT | CAVSDRGYNSPLHF
TRBJ2-5 | TRBV5-6 | . | many | TGTGCCAGCAGCTTGAGGGTCCAAGAGACCCAGTACTTC | CASSLRVQETQYF
TRBJ2-4 | TRBV21-1 | . | many | TGTGCCAGCAGCAAACGATTATCACAGGGGAGGGTAGCCAAAAACATTCAGTACTTC | CASSKRLSQGRVAKNIQYF
TRBJ1-2 | TRBV27 | . | few | TGTGCCAGCAGTTTCGGCAGGGTGGGCTATGGCTACACCTTC | CASSFGRVGYGYTF
TRBJ2-6 | TRBV5-6 | . | . | TGTGCCAGCAGCAGACAGGTATCTGGGGCCAACGTCCTGACTTTC | CASSRQVSGANVLTF
TRBJ2-3 | TRBV27 | . | many | TGTGCCAGCAGTTTACTAGTAGCGACAGATACGCAGTATTTT | CASSLLVATDTQYF
TRBJ1-1 | TRBV29-1 | TRBD1 | few | TGCAGCGTTGAAGGGTTCGGGACAGGGGGCTTGAACACTGAAGCTTTCTTT | CSVEGFGTGGLNTEAFF
TRBJ1-6 | TRBV2 | . | many | TGTGCCAGCAGTGAAAGGCAGGGACCCTTTGGGCCCCTCCACTTT | CASSERQGPFGPLHF
TRBJ2-3 | TRBV5-1 | . | many | TGCGCCAGCAGCTCGAGGGTAGCGGACCTGGGGGATACGCAGTATTTT | CASSSRVADLGDTQYF
TRBJ1-5 | TRBV20-1 | . | many | TGCAGTGCTAATGACGGTCAGCCCCAGCATTTT | CSANDGQPQHF
TRBJ2-7 | TRBV5-1 | TRBD2 | many | TGCGCCAGCAGCTTGGCCGCTAGCGGATACGAGCAGTACTTC | CASSLAASGYEQYF
TRBJ2-5 | TRBV5-6 | . | . | TGTGCCAGCAGTGACGGTGGCCAAGAGACCCAGTACTTC | CASSDGGQETQYF
TRBJ1-4 | TRBV5-1 | . | many | TGCGCCAGCAGCTTGAGCCCAGTAGCAACTAATGAAAAACTGTTTTTT | CASSLSPVATNEKLFF
TRBJ2-3 | TRBV7-9 | . | few | TGTGCCAGCAGCCCACCCCGCGCGGCCCCTTCGGGAGATACGCAGTATTTT | CASSPPRAAPSGDTQYF
TRBJ1-6 | TRBV5-1 | TRBD1 | many | TGCGCCAGCAGCCGGGACAGAAATTCACCCCTCCACTTT | CASSRDRNSPLHF
TRBJ2-3 | TRBV29-1 | . | many | TGCAGCGTTGGAAGGGTCGGCGATACGCAGTATTTT | CSVGRVGDTQYF
TRBJ1-2 | TRBV10-3 | . | many | TGTGCCATCAGTGACTCAGGGGACGACATTCGGGGCTACACCTTC | CAISDSGDDIRGYTF
TRBJ2-5 | TRBV29-1 | . | . | TGCAGCGCTTCCGGGACTTTGACAGGGATGTCCTTCGGGACCCAGTACTTC | CSASGTLTGMSFGTQYF
TRBJ1-1 | TRBV11-2 | TRBD1 | . | TGTGCCAGCAGGAAGACAGGGTTCGGCGTGGGCACTGAAGCTTTCTTT | CASRKTGFGVGTEAFF
TRBJ1-1 | TRBV19 | TRBD1 | few | TGTGCCAGTAGTATGAGCGGACAGGGGAACACTGAAGCTTTCTTT | CASSMSGQGNTEAFF
TRBJ2-6 | TRBV7-2 | TRBD2 | . | TGTGCCAGCCCTCCTGGGGGGGGGAGCTCTGGGGCCAACGTCCTGACTTTC | CASPPGGGSSGANVLTF
TRBJ1-4 | TRBV5-4 | . | many | TGTGCCAGCAGCCCCGGGCCCAATGAAAAACTGTTTTTT | CASSPGPNEKLFF
TRBJ2-7 | TRBV5-4 | . | few | TGTGCCAGCAGCCGCGGGGCACCCTCCTACGAGCAGTACTTC | CASSRGAPSYEQYF
TRBJ2-7 | TRBV12-3/TRBV12-4 | TRBD2 | . | TGTGCCAGCAGTTTTCAGCGGGGGGTGAGTTACGAGCAGTACTTC | CASSFQRGVSYEQYF
TRBJ1-1 | TRBV7-9 | . | . | TGTGCCAGCACCTCGGCGGGAAAGAACACTGAAGCTTTCTTT | CASTSAGKNTEAFF
TRBJ2-7 | TRBV4-1 | . | . | TGCGCCAGCAGCCGAGCCGTGGGGGATCAGTACTTC | CASSRAVGDQYF
TRBJ2-2 | TRBV9 | . | few | TGTGCCAGCAGCGTAGTGGGGGCCGGCGGGGAGCTGTTTTTT | CASSVVGAGGELFF
TRBJ2-5 | TRBV20-1 | . | few | TGCAGTGCCCACCTGACGGAGACCCAGTACTTC | CSAHLTETQYF
TRBJ2-5 | TRBV4-1 | . | few | TGCGCCAGCAGCCAAGGTCCAGGGGCAGAGACCCAGTACTTC | CASSQGPGAETQYF
TRBJ1-1 | TRBV7-3 | . | many | TGTGCCAGCAGCTCGGGCAACAGTCACACTGAAGCTTTCTTT | CASSSGNSHTEAFF
TRBJ1-1 | TRBV12-3/TRBV12-4 | . | many | TGTGCCAGCAGACAGGGAATGAACACTGAAGCTTTCTTT | CASRQGMNTEAFF
TRBJ2-6 | TRBV6-4 | . | many | TGTGCCTGGGGACATATAACCCCCCCTGGGGCCAACGTCCTGACTTTC | CAWGHITPPGANVLTF
TRBJ2-1 | TRBV4-3 | TRBD1 | many | TGCGCCAGCAGCCAGACGACAGGGGTAACTGATGAGCAGTTCTTC | CASSQTTGVTDEQFF
TRBJ2-3 | TRBV7-9 | . | many | TGTGCCAGCAGCTTAGCCCCTCTTAATACGCAGTATTTT | CASSLAPLNTQYF
TRBJ1-1 | TRBV19 | . | many | TGTGCCACCTGGAGTTACACTGAAGCTTTCTTT | CATWSYTEAFF
TRBJ2-1 | TRBV6-2/TRBV6-3 | . | many | TGTGCCAGCATGGGCAGGTATGGTGAGCAGTTCTTC | CASMGRYGEQFF
TRBJ2-5 | TRBV20-1 | TRBD2 | many | TGCAGTGCTAGAGCCGGGGGGGAAGAAGAGACCCAGTACTTC | CSARAGGEEETQYF